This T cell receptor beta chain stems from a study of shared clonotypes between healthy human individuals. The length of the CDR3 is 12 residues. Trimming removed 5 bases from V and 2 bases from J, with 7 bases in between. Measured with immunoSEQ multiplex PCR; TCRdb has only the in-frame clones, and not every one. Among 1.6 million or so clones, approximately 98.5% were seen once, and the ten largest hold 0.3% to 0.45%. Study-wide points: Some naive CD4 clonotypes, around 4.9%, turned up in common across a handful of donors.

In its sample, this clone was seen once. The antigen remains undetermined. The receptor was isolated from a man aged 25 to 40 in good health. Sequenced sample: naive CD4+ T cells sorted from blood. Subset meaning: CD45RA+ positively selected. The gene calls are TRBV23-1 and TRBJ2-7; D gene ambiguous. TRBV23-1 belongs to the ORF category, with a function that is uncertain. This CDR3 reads CASSYRTYEQYF. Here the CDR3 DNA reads TGCGCCAGCAGTTACCGGACCTACGAGCAGTACTTC.